Listed below are T cell receptor beta chains from one sample, sequenced in a study of cytomegalovirus exposure and HLA in healthy donors. Clones were read by immunoSEQ multiplex PCR, and TCRdb kept only the in-frame ones, dropping some. The top ten clones hold approximately 0.73% of a sample with tens of thousands of clones, 85% to 95% of them seen once. The sequencing input was PBMCs. The origin of the receptors is a woman under 30 in good health and CMV-seronegative. Each CDR3 is given with its conserved first and last residue. A D gene is named only where the DNA matches it firmly. Some rows have no size entry. The others give once, few or many, or a class for an expanded clone.

v_gene,abundance,j_gene,d_gene,CDR3aa,CDR3nt
TRBV7-9,-,TRBJ2-5,-,CASSLGEETQYF,TGTGCCAGCAGCTTAGGAGAAGAGACCCAGTACTTC
TRBV7-2,-,TRBJ2-3,TRBD2,CASSLSRGRAGSDTQYF,TGTGCCAGCAGCTTAAGTCGCGGGAGGGCCGGGTCAGATACGCAGTATTTT
TRBV7-2,-,TRBJ2-7,TRBD1,CASSPLGQGFRNEQYF,TGTGCCAGCAGCCCCTTGGGACAGGGGTTTAGAAACGAGCAGTACTTC
TRBV5-1,-,TRBJ2-1,TRBD2,CASSLGSGGNEQFF,TGCGCCAGCAGCTTGGGTAGCGGGGGCAATGAGCAGTTCTTC
TRBV11-2,once,TRBJ1-1,-,CASSSVRGSGTEAFF,TGTGCCAGCAGCTCGGTTAGGGGCAGTGGCACTGAAGCTTTCTTT
TRBV27,-,TRBJ2-7,TRBD1,CASSPSPGTGTYEQYF,TGTGCCAGCAGCCCGTCCCCCGGGACAGGGACTTACGAGCAGTACTTC
TRBV9,-,TRBJ2-1,TRBD2,CASSAGEGFEFF,TGTGCCAGCAGCGCCGGGGAGGGTTTTGAGTTCTTC
TRBV28,once,TRBJ2-7,-,CASTFGQGRNYEQYF,TGTGCCAGCACCTTTGGGCAGGGTCGTAACTACGAGCAGTACTTC
TRBV10-2,-,TRBJ1-5,TRBD1,CASSESRGTGASQPQHF,TGCGCCAGCAGTGAGTCACGGGGGACAGGGGCTTCTCAGCCCCAGCATTTT
TRBV27,-,TRBJ1-1,-,CASSLLGGTEAFF,TGTGCCAGCAGTTTATTAGGAGGTACTGAAGCTTTCTTT
TRBV4-3,-,TRBJ2-1,TRBD2,CASSPTGLADNEQFF,TGCGCCAGCAGCCCTACAGGCCTAGCGGACAATGAGCAGTTCTTC
TRBV4-3,once,TRBJ2-1,TRBD1,CASSQDRGPQFF,TGCGCCAGCAGCCAGGACAGGGGTCCGCAGTTCTTC
TRBV5-1,-,TRBJ2-2,-,CASSLEIRSSTGELFF,TGCGCCAGCAGCTTGGAGATTAGGAGTAGCACCGGGGAGCTGTTTTTT
TRBV9,-,TRBJ1-4,TRBD1,CASSPDREKLFF,TGTGCCAGCAGCCCGGACAGGGAAAAACTGTTTTTT
TRBV6-5,-,TRBJ2-3,-,CASSYSGLLTDTQYF,TGTGCCAGCAGTTACTCCGGACTACTCACAGATACGCAGTATTTT
TRBV4-3,-,TRBJ2-3,-,CASSQLEGADTQYF,TGCGCCAGCAGCCAATTAGAGGGCGCAGATACGCAGTATTTT
TRBV5-4,-,TRBJ2-5,-,CASSFGQRETQYF,TGTGCCAGCAGCTTTGGACAGCGGGAGACCCAGTACTTC
TRBV7-7,-,TRBJ2-1,TRBD2,CASSSGTGGSYNEQFF,TGTGCCAGCAGCTCCGGGACGGGGGGCTCCTACAATGAGCAGTTCTTC
TRBV28,-,TRBJ2-2,TRBD2,CASSLLAGNTGELFF,TGTGCCAGCAGTTTATTAGCGGGGAACACCGGGGAGCTGTTTTTT
TRBV10-1,-,TRBJ2-5,TRBD2,CASSEGLARQETQYF,TGCGCCAGCAGTGAGGGACTAGCGCGACAAGAGACCCAGTACTTC
TRBV7-2,-,TRBJ2-5,-,CASSPLGAAEETQYF,TGTGCCAGCAGTCCTCTAGGAGCGGCGGAAGAGACCCAGTACTTC
TRBV7-2,-,TRBJ2-7,-,CASSPGGRSYEQYF,TGTGCCAGCAGCCCAGGGGGGCGGAGCTACGAGCAGTACTTC
TRBV7-6,-,TRBJ2-7,TRBD1,CASSLGQGMSYEQYF,TGTGCCAGCAGTCTGGGACAGGGGATGTCCTACGAGCAGTACTTC
TRBV20-1,-,TRBJ2-7,-,CSASVEYEQYF,TGCAGTGCTAGTGTGGAGTACGAGCAGTACTTC
TRBV10-1,-,TRBJ1-1,-,CASSDPGDSEGEAFF,TGCGCCAGCAGTGACCCAGGAGACAGTGAAGGGGAAGCTTTCTTT
TRBV7-2,-,TRBJ2-7,TRBD1,CASSRDRYEQYF,TGTGCCAGCAGCCGGGACAGGTACGAGCAGTACTTC
TRBV2,-,TRBJ2-1,TRBD2,CATNGGRLGEQFF,TGTGCCACCAACGGCGGGAGACTAGGTGAGCAGTTCTTC
TRBV4-3,-,TRBJ2-7,TRBD1,CASSPRTGDEQYF,TGCGCCAGCAGCCCACGGACAGGGGACGAGCAGTACTTC
TRBV6-6,-,TRBJ2-2,-,CASTLTGTGELFF,TGTGCCAGCACCCTAACAGGAACCGGGGAGCTGTTTTTT
TRBV28,-,TRBJ1-4,-,CASSGAQQGGEKLFF,TGTGCCAGCAGCGGGGCTCAACAGGGAGGGGAAAAACTGTTTTTT
TRBV6-8,once,TRBJ2-5,-,CASRLLAMYQETQYF,TGTGCCAGCAGATTGCTAGCTATGTACCAAGAGACCCAGTACTTC
TRBV6-5,-,TRBJ1-2,-,CASSYEPNYGYTF,TGTGCCAGCAGTTACGAGCCGAACTATGGCTACACCTTC
TRBV27,-,TRBJ1-5,TRBD1,CASSFRQGRGQPQHF,TGTGCCAGCAGTTTCCGACAGGGAAGGGGCCAGCCCCAGCATTTT
TRBV19,-,TRBJ2-7,-,CASSIGTNYEQYF,TGTGCCAGTAGTATCGGGACAAACTACGAGCAGTACTTC
TRBV5-1,-,TRBJ2-3,TRBD2,CASSLMLAGGSTDTQYF,TGCGCCAGCAGCTTGATGCTAGCGGGAGGTAGCACAGATACGCAGTATTTT